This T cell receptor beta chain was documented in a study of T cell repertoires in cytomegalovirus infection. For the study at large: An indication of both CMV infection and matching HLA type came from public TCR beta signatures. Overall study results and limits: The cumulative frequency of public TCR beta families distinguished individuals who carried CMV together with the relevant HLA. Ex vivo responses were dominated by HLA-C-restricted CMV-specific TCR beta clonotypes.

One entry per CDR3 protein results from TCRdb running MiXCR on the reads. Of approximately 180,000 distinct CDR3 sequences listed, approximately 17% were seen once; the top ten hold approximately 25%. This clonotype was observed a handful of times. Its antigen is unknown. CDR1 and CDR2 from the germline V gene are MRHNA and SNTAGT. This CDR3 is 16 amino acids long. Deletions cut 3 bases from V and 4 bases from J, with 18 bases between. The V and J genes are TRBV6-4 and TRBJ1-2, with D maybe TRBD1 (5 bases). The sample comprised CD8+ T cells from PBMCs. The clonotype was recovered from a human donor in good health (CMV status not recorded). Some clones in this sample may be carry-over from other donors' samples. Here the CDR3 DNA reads TGTGCCAGCAGTGAATCAGGGAGGGGATCCCGCTATGGCTACACCTTC. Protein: CASSESGRGSRYGYTF.